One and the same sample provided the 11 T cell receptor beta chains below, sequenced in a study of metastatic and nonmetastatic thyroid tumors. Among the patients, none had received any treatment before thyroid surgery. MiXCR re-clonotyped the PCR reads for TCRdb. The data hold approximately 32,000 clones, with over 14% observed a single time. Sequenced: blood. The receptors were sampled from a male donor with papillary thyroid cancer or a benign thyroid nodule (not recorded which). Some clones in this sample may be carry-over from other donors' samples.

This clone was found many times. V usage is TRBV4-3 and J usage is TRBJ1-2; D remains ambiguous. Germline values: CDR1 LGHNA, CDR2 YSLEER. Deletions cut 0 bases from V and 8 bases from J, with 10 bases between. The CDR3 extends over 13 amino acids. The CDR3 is CASSQEGRVGYTF. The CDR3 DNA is TGCGCCAGCAGCCAAGAGGGGAGGGTCGGCTACACCTTC.

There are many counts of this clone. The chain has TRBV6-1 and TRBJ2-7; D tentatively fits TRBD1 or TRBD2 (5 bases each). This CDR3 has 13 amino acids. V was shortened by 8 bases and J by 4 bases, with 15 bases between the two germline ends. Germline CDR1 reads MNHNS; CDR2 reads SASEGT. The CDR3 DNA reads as TGTGCCAGCCAGGGTAGGGGAGTTTACGAGCAGTACTTC. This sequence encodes CASQGRGVYEQYF.

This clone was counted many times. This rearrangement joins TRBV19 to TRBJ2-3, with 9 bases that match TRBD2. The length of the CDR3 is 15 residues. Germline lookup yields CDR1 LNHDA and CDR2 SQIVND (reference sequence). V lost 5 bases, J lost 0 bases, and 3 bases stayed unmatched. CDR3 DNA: TGTGCCAGTAGTCGTACTAGCGGGAGCACAGATACGCAGTATTTT. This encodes CASSRTSGSTDTQYF.

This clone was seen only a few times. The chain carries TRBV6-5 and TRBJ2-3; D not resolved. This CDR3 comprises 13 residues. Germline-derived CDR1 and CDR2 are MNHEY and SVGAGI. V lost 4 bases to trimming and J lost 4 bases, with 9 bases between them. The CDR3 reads CASSFALADTQYF. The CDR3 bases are TGTGCCAGCAGTTTCGCTCTCGCAGATACGCAGTATTTT.

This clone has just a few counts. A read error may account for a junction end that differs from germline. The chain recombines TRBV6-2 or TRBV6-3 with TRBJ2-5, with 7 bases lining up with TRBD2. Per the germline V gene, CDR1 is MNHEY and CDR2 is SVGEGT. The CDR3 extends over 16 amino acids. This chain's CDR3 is CASSYSLGGSMETQYF. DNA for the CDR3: TGCGCCAGCAGTTACTCCCTCGGGGGGTCCATGGAGACCCAGTACTTC.

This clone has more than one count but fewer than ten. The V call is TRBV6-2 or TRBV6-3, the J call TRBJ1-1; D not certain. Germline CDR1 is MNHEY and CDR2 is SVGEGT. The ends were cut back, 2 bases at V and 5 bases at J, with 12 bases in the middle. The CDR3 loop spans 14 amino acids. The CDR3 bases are TGTGCCAGCAGTTACGGTGACATTGGGACTGAAGCTTTCTTT. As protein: CASSYGDIGTEAFF.

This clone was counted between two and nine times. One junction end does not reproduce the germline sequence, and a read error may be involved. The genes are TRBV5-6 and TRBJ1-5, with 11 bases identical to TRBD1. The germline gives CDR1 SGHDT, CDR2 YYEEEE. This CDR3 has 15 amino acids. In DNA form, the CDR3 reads TGTGCCAGCAGCTTCCGGACAGGGGGCAATCGGCCCCAGCATTTT. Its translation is CASSFRTGGNRPQHF.

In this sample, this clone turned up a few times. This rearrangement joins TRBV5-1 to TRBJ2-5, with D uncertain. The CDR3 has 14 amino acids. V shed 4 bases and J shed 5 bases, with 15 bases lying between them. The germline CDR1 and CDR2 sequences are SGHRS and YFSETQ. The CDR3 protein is CASSVGSLEETQYF. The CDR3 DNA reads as TGCGCCAGCAGCGTCGGATCCCTTGAGGAGACCCAGTACTTC.

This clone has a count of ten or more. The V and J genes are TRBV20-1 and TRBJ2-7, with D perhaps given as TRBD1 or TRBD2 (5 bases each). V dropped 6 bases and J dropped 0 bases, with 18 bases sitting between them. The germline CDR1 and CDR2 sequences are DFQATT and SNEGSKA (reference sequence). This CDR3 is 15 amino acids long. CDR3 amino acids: CSAGELGHRSYEQYF. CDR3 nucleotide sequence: TGCAGTGCCGGGGAGCTTGGACATCGCTCCTACGAGCAGTACTTC.

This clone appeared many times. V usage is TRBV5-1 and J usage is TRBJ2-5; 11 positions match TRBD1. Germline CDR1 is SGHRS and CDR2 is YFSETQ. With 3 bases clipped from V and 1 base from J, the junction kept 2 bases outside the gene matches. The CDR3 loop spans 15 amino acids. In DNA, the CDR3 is TGCGCCAGCAGCTCAGGACAGGGGGCCCAAGAGACCCAGTACTTC. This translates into CASSSGQGAQETQYF.

The CDR3 bases are TGTGCCAGCAGCTTGTCGCGTAACACCGGGGAGCTGTTTTTT. It encodes CASSLSRNTGELFF. This rearrangement joins TRBV11-1 to TRBJ2-2; no definite D call. This CDR3 spans 14 amino acids. The ends were cut back, 3 bases at V and 2 bases at J, with 7 bases in the middle. The germline V gene has CDR1 SGHAT and CDR2 FQDESV (reference sequence).